This TCR beta chain was captured by sequencing in a study of response to subunit inactivated influenza vaccine. Study results and caveats: Each seasonal influenza vaccination recruits few new T cells, the authors suggested.

In the case of this clonotype: The target antigen is unknown.

TCRdb passed the RT-PCR reads through MiXCR, listing each CDR3 protein once. The table records 150,000 to 200,000 distinct CDR3 sequences, roughly 10% of them present only once. Sequenced material: non-naive T cells sorted from PBMCs, taken more than 35 days after vaccination. The receptor was isolated from a middle-aged man who received an inactivated influenza vaccine.

CDR3 bases: TGTGCCAGCAGCCCCCCCGGGACGAGAGGGGTTGCCGGGGAGCTGTTTTTT. It translates to CASSPPGTRGVAGELFF. The chain is built from TRBV5-4 and TRBJ2-2; D tentatively fits TRBD1 or TRBD2 (5 bases each). CDR1 is SGHNT and CDR2 is YYREEE in the germline V gene (reference sequence). This CDR3 has 17 amino acids. Trimming removed 4 bases from V and 6 bases from J, with 22 bases in between.